The 24 T cell receptor beta chains below all came from one sample that was sequenced in a study of T cell repertoires in cytomegalovirus infection. TCRdb reanalysed the reads using MiXCR and keeps one entry per CDR3 protein. The repertoire has 400,000 or so distinct CDR3 sequences, approximately 30% of them found once; the top ten carry roughly 13%. The sample consisted of PBMCs. The receptors were gathered from a human donor in good health (CMV status not recorded). Some clones in this sample may be carry-over from other donors' samples.

The rearrangement links TRBV6-5 to TRBJ1-1; D gene unclear. Germline V gene sequence: CDR1 MNHEY, CDR2 SVGAGI. V lost 0 bases and J 6 bases, leaving 14 bases between the germline ends. The CDR3 consists of 15 residues. The chain's CDR3 is CASSYSIGRRPEAFF. The CDR3 bases are TGTGCCAGCAGTTACTCGATAGGTAGAAGACCTGAAGCTTTCTTT.

This clonotype was detected many times. The gene calls are TRBV7-2 and TRBJ2-1, with 8 nucleotides matching TRBD2. CDR1 is SGHTA and CDR2 is FQGNSA in the germline V gene. Losses at the gene ends were 5 bases for V and 0 bases for J; bases not matched to a gene: 9. The CDR3 consists of 17 residues. In DNA form, the CDR3 reads TGTGCCAGCAGCCTAGGAGCGCGGGGGGCCTCCTACAATGAGCAGTTCTTC. This sequence encodes CASSLGARGASYNEQFF.

The rearrangement uses TRBV7-2 and TRBJ2-2; D possibly corresponds to TRBD1 (6 bases). Germline V CDR1 and CDR2: SGHTA, FQGNSA. Trimming stripped 0 bases from V and 7 bases from J, with 12 bases between. The CDR3 covers 15 residues. CDR3 in amino acids: CASSLAWGLGGELFF. DNA of the CDR3: TGTGCCAGCAGCTTAGCATGGGGGCTTGGCGGGGAGCTGTTTTTT.

With respect to this clonotype: This may stem from a read error, because a much larger clone lies one nucleotide away. The rearrangement joins TRBV5-8 to TRBJ1-5, with TRBD1 as a possible D gene (5 bases). This CDR3 spans 15 amino acids. The germline V and J ends were trimmed by 4 bases and 0 bases, with 11 bases remaining between them. Germline V gene sequence: CDR1 SGHTS, CDR2 YDEGEE. Here the CDR3 reads CASSKMTDSNQPQHF. In nucleotides, the CDR3 is TGTGCCAGCAGCAAAATGACAGATAGCAATCAGCCCCAGCATTTT.

The genes are TRBV4-2 and TRBJ2-7, with 8 nucleotides matching TRBD1. CDR1 and CDR2 (germline): LGHNA, YNFKEQ. The CDR3 covers 18 residues. J gave up 5 bases and V 3 bases, and 18 bases lay outside the gene matches. CDR3 nucleotides: TGTGCCAGCAGCCAGATAATGCCATGGACAGGGCTTGGGGACGAGCAGTACTTC. This gives the protein CASSQIMPWTGLGDEQYF.

In this sample, this clonotype turned up once. This chain uses TRBV28 with TRBJ2-7; no clear D. This CDR3 spans 13 amino acids. Trimming pared 2 bases from V and 3 bases from J, leaving 8 bases between. Germline-derived CDR1 and CDR2 are MDHEN and SYDVKM. The CDR3 is CASSLQQLYEQYF. The CDR3 nucleotides are TGTGCCAGCAGTTTACAACAGCTCTACGAGCAGTACTTC.

The chain carries TRBV7-2 and TRBJ2-1, with D uncertain. Germline V CDR1 and CDR2: SGHTA, FQGNSA. The CDR3 has 16 amino acids. V lost 1 base to trimming and J lost 5 bases, with 15 bases between them. The CDR3 coding sequence is TGTGCCAGCAGCTTAGAGATGGCTATCTGGGACAATGAGCAGTTCTTC. Translation gives CASSLEMAIWDNEQFF.

This clonotype has a handful of counts. CDR3 bases: TGTGCCAGCAGAGACAGGGTGCTGGGGTCCAATTCAGCCACAGATACGCAGTATTTT. Amino acids: CASRDRVLGSNSATDTQYF. The chain carries TRBV6-1 and TRBJ2-3; 7 nucleotides match TRBD1. The CDR3 contains 19 residues. The germline V gene encodes CDR1 MNHNS and CDR2 SASEGT. V shed 6 bases and J 2 bases; nucleotides not matched to a gene: 20.

This rearrangement joins TRBV7-8 to TRBJ1-2; D not resolved. Germline V gene sequence: CDR1 SGHVS, CDR2 FQNEAQ. CDR3 size: 14 residues. V was trimmed by 5 bases and J by 4 bases, leaving 14 bases between them. CDR3 sequence: CASSQSSSVYGYTF. CDR3 in DNA: TGTGCCAGCAGCCAGAGTTCTTCGGTCTATGGCTACACCTTC.

V is TRBV7-2 and J is TRBJ2-1; TRBD1 is a possible D gene (6 bases). The V gene lost 5 bases and the J gene lost 0 bases, with 17 bases spanning the gap. The CDR3 has 17 amino acids. Germline lookup yields CDR1 SGHTA and CDR2 FQGNSA. The CDR3 DNA reads TGTGCCAGCAGCGGCAACACCGGGACACCCTCCTACAATGAGCAGTTCTTC. Its translation: CASSGNTGTPSYNEQFF.

This clonotype was seen more than once but under ten times. The chain uses TRBV10-2 and TRBJ2-2, with 15 bases fitting TRBD2. This CDR3 is built from 16 residues. Germline-derived CDR1 and CDR2 are WSHSY and SAAADI. J lost 1 base, V lost 6 bases, and 0 bases had no gene match. The DNA of the CDR3 is TGCGCCAGCAGGGGACTAGCGGGGGGGAACACCGGGGAGCTGTTTTTT. This translates into CASRGLAGGNTGELFF.

Remarks on this clonotype: Since a much larger clone is just one base distant, this may be a read error. The chain uses TRBV12-3 or TRBV12-4 and TRBJ1-5; a possible D gene is TRBD1 (6 bases). The CDR3 is 15 residues long. The CDR3 loop is CARSLSGGPHQPQHF. CDR3 DNA: TGTGCCAGAAGTTTATCCGGGGGGCCACATCAGCCCCAGCATTTT.

This clonotype was seen ten or more times. The chain couples TRBV7-2 to TRBJ1-1; D gene ambiguous. V lost 1 base and J lost 2, with 8 bases in between. Germline V gives CDR1 SGHTA, CDR2 FQGNSA. This CDR3 comprises 14 residues. The CDR3 sequence: CASSLGGGNTEAFF. For the CDR3, the DNA is TGTGCCAGCAGCTTAGGGGGAGGCAACACTGAAGCTTTCTTT.

Only a few counts were recorded for this clonotype. This chain joins TRBV7-4 and TRBJ1-2; D call uncertain. The CDR3 has 16 residues. Trimming took 7 bases from V and 2 from J, leaving 20 bases between them. The germline gives CDR1 SGHVT, CDR2 SQSDAQ. The CDR3 DNA reads TGTGCCAGCACCCTAATAAAAACGAGAGAAAACTATGGCTACACCTTC. Translation gives CASTLIKTRENYGYTF.

The chain carries TRBV7-9 and TRBJ2-1; D ambiguous. Trimming took 6 bases from V and 8 from J, leaving 23 bases between them. The CDR3 extends over 16 amino acids. Germline assignment: CDR1 SEHNR and CDR2 FQNEAQ (reference sequence). The CDR3 sequence: CASRPASAGSSDEQFF. As DNA, the CDR3 is TGTGCCAGCAGGCCCGCCTCAGCCGGGTCGAGCGATGAGCAGTTCTTC.

A few counts support this clonotype. The V gene is TRBV4-2, the J gene TRBJ1-5; D not resolved. Trimming left V 0 bases short and J 1 base short, with 16 bases between. This CDR3 spans 18 amino acids. Germline V gene lookup returns CDR1 LGHNA and CDR2 YNFKEQ. This chain's CDR3 is CASSQDWNIGRSNQPQHF. The CDR3 DNA follows: TGTGCCAGCAGCCAAGATTGGAACATAGGCAGGAGCAATCAGCCCCAGCATTTT.

This clonotype was seen only once. At one end, the junction sequence differs from germline, possibly due to a read error. The genes are TRBV19 and TRBJ2-1, with a tentative D call TRBD2 (5 bases). The germline CDR1 and CDR2 sequences are LNHDA and SQIVND (reference sequence). The CDR3 is made up of 13 amino acids. The chain's CDR3 is CDSRIGEYNEPFF. As DNA, the CDR3 is TGTGACAGTAGGATCGGGGAGTACAATGAGCCGTTCTTC.

The chain couples TRBV6-2 or TRBV6-3 to TRBJ2-7; D is perhaps TRBD2 (7 bases). The germline CDR1 and CDR2 sequences are MNHEY and SVGEGT. V was pared by 2 bases and J by 0 bases, with 14 bases between. The CDR3 runs 16 residues. Here the CDR3 reads CASSYGAGASSYEQYF. CDR3 bases: TGTGCCAGCAGTTACGGGGCGGGGGCGAGCTCCTACGAGCAGTACTTC.

This clonotype was detected only a few times. This chain links TRBV7-8 with TRBJ1-1; no clear D gene. V was clipped by 1 base and J by 11 bases, with 23 bases between them. Germline V gene data show CDR1 as SGHVS and CDR2 as FQNEAQ. The CDR3 is made up of 16 amino acids. CDR3 region: CASSLEMSSAAVRAFF. The CDR3 nucleotides read TGTGCCAGCAGCTTAGAAATGTCGAGCGCGGCGGTGAGGGCTTTCTTT. Looking up the rest from reference TRBV7-8 and TRBJ1-1 gives the full variable domain: GAGVSQSPRYKVAKRGQDVALRCDPISGHVSLFWYQQALGQGPEFLTYFQNEAQLDKSGLPSDRFFAERPEGSVSTLKIQRTQQEDSAVYLCASSLEMSSAAVRAFFGQGTRLTVV.

In this sample, this clonotype is medium-sized. The chain has TRBV7-8 and TRBJ2-1, with 12 bases lining up with TRBD2. The CDR3 length is 15 residues. V lost 5 bases, J lost 7 bases, and 6 bases stayed unmatched. Germline CDR1 reads SGHVS; CDR2 reads FQNEAQ. As DNA, the CDR3 is TGTGCCAGCAGCCTCCTAGCGGGGGGGCGGAATGAGCAGTTCTTC. Translating gives CASSLLAGGRNEQFF. Together with reference TRBV7-8 and TRBJ2-1, the CDR3 gives the full variable domain: GAGVSQSPRYKVAKRGQDVALRCDPISGHVSLFWYQQALGQGPEFLTYFQNEAQLDKSGLPSDRFFAERPEGSVSTLKIQRTQQEDSAVYLCASSLLAGGRNEQFFGPGTRLTVL.

The chain uses TRBV11-2 and TRBJ2-5; D ambiguous. The germline V gene encodes CDR1 SGHAT and CDR2 FQNNGV. The CDR3 runs to 15 residues. V lost 5 bases and J 1 base, leaving 14 bases between the germline ends. The CDR3 spells CASSPPRYGQETQYF. In DNA form, the CDR3 reads TGTGCCAGCAGCCCCCCAAGGTACGGCCAAGAGACCCAGTACTTC. Together with reference TRBV11-2 and TRBJ2-5, the CDR3 gives the full variable domain: EAGVAQSPRYKIIEKRQSVAFWCNPISGHATLYWYQQILGQGPKLLIQFQNNGVVDDSQLPKDRFSAERLKGVDSTLKIQPAKLEDSAVYLCASSPPRYGQETQYFGPGTRLLVL.

This clonotype was recorded a few times. This chain joins TRBV4-1 and TRBJ2-2; 11 bases match TRBD1. The CDR3 spans 20 residues. V lost 1 base to trimming and J lost 6 bases; unmatched junction nucleotides: 16. CDR1 MGHRA and CDR2 YSYEKL come from the germline V gene. The CDR3 DNA reads as TGCGCCAGCAGCCAAGCCAGGAAACTATCACAGGGACAGGGGGCCGGGGAGCTGTTTTTT. Its translation: CASSQARKLSQGQGAGELFF.

The chain links TRBV7-9 to TRBJ2-7; no firm D call. CDR1 is SEHNR and CDR2 is FQNEAQ in the germline V gene (reference sequence). This CDR3 is built from 15 residues. V gave up 1 base and J gave up 2 bases, with 12 bases separating them. Written as DNA, the CDR3 is TGTGCCAGCAGCTTAGGTTCGAGGAACCCCTACGAGCAGTACTTC. Protein sequence: CASSLGSRNPYEQYF. Complete variable domain (other parts from reference TRBV7-9 and TRBJ2-7): DTGVSQNPRHKITKRGQNVTFRCDPISEHNRLYWYRQTLGQGPEFLTYFQNEAQLEKSRLLSDRFSAERPKGSFSTLEIQRTEQGDSAMYLCASSLGSRNPYEQYFGPGTRLTVT.

In the case of this clonotype: Since a much larger clone is just one base distant, this may be a read error. The rearrangement joins TRBV7-2 to TRBJ2-7, with no clear D. Germline CDR1 is SGHTA and CDR2 is FQGNSA. Trimming removed 3 bases at V and 6 bases at J, with 12 bases between. This CDR3 is built from 13 residues. The CDR3 DNA sequence: TGTGCCAGCAGCTTTGCCCCACCCTCCGAGCAGTACTTC. Encoded protein: CASSFAPPSEQYF.